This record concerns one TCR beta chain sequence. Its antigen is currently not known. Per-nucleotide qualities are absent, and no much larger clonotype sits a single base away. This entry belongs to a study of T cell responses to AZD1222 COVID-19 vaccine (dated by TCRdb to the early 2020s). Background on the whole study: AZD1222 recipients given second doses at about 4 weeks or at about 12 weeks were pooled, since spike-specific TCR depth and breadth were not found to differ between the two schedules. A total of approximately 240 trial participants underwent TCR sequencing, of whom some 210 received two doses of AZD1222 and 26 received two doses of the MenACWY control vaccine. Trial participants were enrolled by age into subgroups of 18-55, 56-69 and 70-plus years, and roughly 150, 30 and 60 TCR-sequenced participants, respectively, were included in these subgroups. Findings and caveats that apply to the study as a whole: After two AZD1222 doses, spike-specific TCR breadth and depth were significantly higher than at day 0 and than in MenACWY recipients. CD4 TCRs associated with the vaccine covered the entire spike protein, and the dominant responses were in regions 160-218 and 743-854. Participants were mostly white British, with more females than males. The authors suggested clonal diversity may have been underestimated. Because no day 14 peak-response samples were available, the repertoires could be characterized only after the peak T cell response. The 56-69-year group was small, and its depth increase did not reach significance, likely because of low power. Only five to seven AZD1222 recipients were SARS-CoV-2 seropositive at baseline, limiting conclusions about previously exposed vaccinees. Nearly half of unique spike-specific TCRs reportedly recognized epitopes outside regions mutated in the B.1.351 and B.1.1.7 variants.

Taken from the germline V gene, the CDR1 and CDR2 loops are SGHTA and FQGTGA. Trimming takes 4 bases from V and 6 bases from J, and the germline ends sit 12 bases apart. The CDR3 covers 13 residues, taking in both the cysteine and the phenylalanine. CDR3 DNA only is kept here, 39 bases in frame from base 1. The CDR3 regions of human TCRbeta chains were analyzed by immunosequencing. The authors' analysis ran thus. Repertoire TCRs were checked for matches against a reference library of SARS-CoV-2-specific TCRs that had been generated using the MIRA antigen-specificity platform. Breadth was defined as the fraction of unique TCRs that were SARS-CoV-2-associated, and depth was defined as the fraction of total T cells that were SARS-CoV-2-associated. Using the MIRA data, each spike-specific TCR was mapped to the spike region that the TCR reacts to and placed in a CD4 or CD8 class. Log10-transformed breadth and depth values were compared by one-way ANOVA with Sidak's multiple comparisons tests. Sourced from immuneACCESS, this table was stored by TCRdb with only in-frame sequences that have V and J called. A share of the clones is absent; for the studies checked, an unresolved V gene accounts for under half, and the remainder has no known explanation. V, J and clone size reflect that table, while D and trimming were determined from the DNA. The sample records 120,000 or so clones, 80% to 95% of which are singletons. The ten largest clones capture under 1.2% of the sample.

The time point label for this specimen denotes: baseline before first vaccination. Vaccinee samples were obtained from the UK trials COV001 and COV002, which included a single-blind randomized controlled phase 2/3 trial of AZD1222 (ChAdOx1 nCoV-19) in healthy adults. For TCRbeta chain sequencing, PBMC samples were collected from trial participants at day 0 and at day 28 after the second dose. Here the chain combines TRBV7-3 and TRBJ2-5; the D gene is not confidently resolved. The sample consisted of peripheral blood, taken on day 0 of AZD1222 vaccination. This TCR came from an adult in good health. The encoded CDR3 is CASSSNKFQTQYF. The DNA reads TGTGCCAGCAGCTCCAACAAATTCCAGACCCAGTACTTC.